This T cell receptor (beta chain) was identified during a study of Ad26.COV2.S vaccination and SARS-CoV-2 variants. Study context: A participant enrolled in the COV1001 Ad26.COV2.S trial arm provided the sample. Donor got 5x10^10 or 1x10^11 viral particles of Ad26.COV2.S.

General observations from the study: Substantial breadth was reportedly displayed by spike-specific CD8+ and CD4+ T cell responses after vaccination. Spike-specific TCR breadth in vaccine recipients exceeded that seen in placebo recipients.

Treatment noted: some 19 received Ad26.COV2.S at low or high dose, single or two shots; several received placebo; per-sample allocation not given. Collection of samples fell on day 63 after the first vaccine or placebo injection. Concerning this clone itself: Its antigen is still unknown.

Some clones are missing from TCRdb's copy, which holds only in-frame ones; the method was immunoSEQ multiplex PCR. This sample has under 300,000 clones, with roughly nine tenths found just once. V lost 3 bases and J lost 15, with 12 bases in between. Germline V gives CDR1 SGHDN, CDR2 FVKESK. The CDR3 consists of 11 residues. This receptor was taken from a person aged 18-65 years who received the Ad26.COV2.S COVID-19 vaccine or a placebo. This sequence joins TRBV14 and TRBJ2-1, with D uncertain. The specimen comprised peripheral blood, sampled in a trial of Ad26.COV2.S vaccine versus placebo. CDR3 bases: TGTGCCAGCAGCCATAGTTGGGTTCGGTTCTTC. Its translation: CASSHSWVRFF. The full variable domain, in which reference TRBV14 and TRBJ2-1 provide the parts outside the CDR3, is EAGVTQFPSHSVIEKGQTVTLRCDPISGHDNLYWYRRVMGKEIKFLLHFVKESKQDESGMPNNRFLAERTGGTYSTLKVQPAELEDSGVYFCASSHSWVRFFGPGTRLTVL.